This T cell receptor beta chain was captured by sequencing in a study of CD8 T cells in Susac syndrome. On this clonotype: Its antigen is unknown.

Broader study findings: In its TCR sequencing and HLA analysis, the study acknowledged that the number of individuals was relatively small.

Reverse transcription of about 0.45 to 1 ug RNA was carried out with random hexamers. Amplification of TCR beta CDR3 was carried out by immunoSEQ multiplex PCR, which covered 54 Vbeta and 13 Jbeta segments. One entry per CDR3 protein results from TCRdb running MiXCR on the immunoSEQ multiplex PCR reads. The table includes more than 100,000 distinct CDR3 sequences, roughly 76% detected once. CDR1 MGHRA and CDR2 YSYEKL come from the germline V gene. The CDR3 has 15 residues. Trimming removed 0 bases from V and 4 bases from J; junction bases left unmatched: 5. The J gene is TRBJ1-2, the V gene TRBV4-1, with 7 positions matching TRBD1. The TCR was taken from a human donor with multiple sclerosis. The sequenced material came from CD8+ T cells from PBMCs. CDR3 sequence reads: CASSQELGTVYGYTF. As DNA, the CDR3 is TGCGCCAGCAGCCAAGAATTAGGGACAGTCTATGGCTACACCTTC.